These T cell receptor beta chains were read from a single sample in a study of CD8 T cells in ankylosing spondylitis. TCRdb re-analysed the 5' RACE reads in MiXCR, keeping a single row per CDR3 protein. The repertoire has about 240,000 distinct CDR3 sequences, around 10% of them found once; the top ten carry around 6.5%. Material for sequencing was blood, either unsorted or a sorted T cell fraction (not recorded which). These receptors originate from a male donor with ankylosing spondylitis or in good health (not recorded which). The CDR3 runs from the conserved cysteine through the conserved F or W. The D gene is left open where the match is weak. Size values are once, few and many counts, or a class for expanded clones, and some rows have none.

many	TRBV20-1	TRBJ2-7	NA	13	CSARDPGLYEQYF	TGCAGTGCTAGAGATCCGGGGCTTTACGAGCAGTACTTC
few	TRBV5-5	TRBJ2-1	NA	15	CASSLQGYSVMEQFF	TGTGCCAGCAGCTTGCAGGGTTACAGTGTAATGGAGCAGTTCTTC
NA	TRBV9	TRBJ2-1	NA	16	CASSDTGRVRGGVQFF	TGTGCCAGCAGCGACACAGGGAGGGTAAGGGGTGGTGTGCAGTTCTTC
many	TRBV5-1	TRBJ2-5	TRBD2	15	CASSFAGGSLETQYF	TGCGCCAGCAGCTTTGCGGGAGGGAGTTTAGAGACCCAGTACTTC
NA	TRBV12-3/TRBV12-4	TRBJ2-3	TRBD1	14	CASSFTGGTDTQYF	TGTGCCAGCAGTTTTACAGGGGGCACAGATACGCAGTATTTT
few	TRBV5-6	TRBJ2-5	TRBD1	15	CASSLGQGQGKTQYF	TGTGCCAGCAGCTTGGGCCAGGGACAGGGAAAGACCCAGTACTTC
many	TRBV18	TRBJ1-1	TRBD1	15	CASSPARGWGTEAFF	TGTGCCAGCTCACCTGCCAGGGGGTGGGGAACTGAAGCTTTCTTT
many	TRBV11-2	TRBJ2-5	NA	13	CASSLVRVETQYF	TGTGCCAGCAGCTTAGTACGGGTGGAGACCCAGTACTTC
many	TRBV20-1	TRBJ2-2	TRBD2	14	CSASGRADTGELFF	TGCAGTGCTAGCGGGAGGGCCGACACCGGGGAGCTGTTTTTT
NA	TRBV5-1	TRBJ1-5	NA	17	CASSLGGNNRVNQPQHF	TGCGCCAGCAGCTTGGGGGGGAACAACAGGGTCAATCAGCCCCAGCATTTT
NA	TRBV12-3/TRBV12-4	TRBJ2-3	NA	14	CASSPAFFTDTQYF	TGTGCCAGCAGCCCCGCGTTCTTCACAGATACGCAGTATTTT
many	TRBV29-1	TRBJ1-1	NA	13	CSVAREANTEAFF	TGCAGCGTTGCGCGAGAGGCGAACACTGAAGCTTTCTTT
NA	TRBV19	TRBJ2-2	TRBD1	15	CASSARDSYTGELFF	TGTGCCAGTAGTGCCCGGGACAGTTACACCGGGGAGCTGTTTTTT
NA	TRBV3-1	TRBJ2-3	NA	16	CASSQDLSEGGHTQYF	TGTGCCAGCAGCCAAGATCTCAGCGAGGGGGGGCATACGCAGTATTTT
few	TRBV5-1	TRBJ2-5	TRBD2	16	CASSPLASGGGETQYF	TGCGCCAGCAGCCCCCTGGCCAGCGGGGGCGGGGAGACCCAGTACTTC
many	TRBV12-3/TRBV12-4	TRBJ2-1	NA	12	CASSFPENEQFF	TGTGCCAGCAGTTTTCCGGAGAATGAGCAGTTCTTC
many	TRBV20-1	TRBJ2-1	NA	15	CSARAPTSPHNEQFF	TGCAGTGCTAGAGCACCGACTAGTCCCCACAATGAGCAGTTCTTC
few	TRBV14	TRBJ2-1	NA	13	CASSLDIFLEQFF	TGTGCCAGCAGCCTGGACATTTTTCTTGAGCAGTTCTTC
NA	TRBV2	TRBJ2-7	NA	14	CASAIQGGIDEQYF	TGTGCCAGCGCGATCCAGGGGGGTATAGACGAGCAGTACTTC
many	TRBV12-3/TRBV12-4	TRBJ2-1	TRBD2	15	CASTVSGREVSEQFF	TGTGCCAGCACCGTAAGCGGGAGAGAGGTGTCTGAGCAGTTCTTC
few	TRBV7-9	TRBJ2-7	NA	15	CASSSGALTYYEQYF	TGTGCCAGCAGCTCCGGGGCACTCACGTACTACGAGCAGTACTTC
few	TRBV4-1	TRBJ2-1	TRBD2	18	CASSQGASGGNSYNEQFF	TGCGCCAGCAGCCAAGGGGCTAGCGGGGGGAACTCCTACAATGAGCAGTTCTTC
many	TRBV16	TRBJ2-1	TRBD1	15	CASSLGQGAFNEQFF	TGTGCCAGCAGCCTTGGACAGGGGGCGTTCAATGAGCAGTTCTTC
many	TRBV5-1	TRBJ2-3	NA	16	CASSSQSSAETDTQYF	TGCGCCAGCAGCTCACAGTCTAGCGCCGAAACAGATACGCAGTATTTT
many	TRBV24-1	TRBJ2-1	NA	15	CATSGWSSLDNEQFF	TGTGCCACCAGTGGGTGGTCTAGTCTGGACAATGAGCAGTTCTTC
few	TRBV29-1	TRBJ2-1	NA	12	CSVSDSYNEQFF	TGCAGCGTTAGCGACAGTTACAATGAGCAGTTCTTC
many	TRBV6-1	TRBJ2-7	TRBD1	15	CASSRDRGHAYEQYF	TGTGCCAGCAGTCGCGACAGGGGGCACGCCTACGAGCAGTACTTC
NA	TRBV10-3	TRBJ2-7	NA	13	CAITVDLLYEQYF	TGTGCCATCACCGTGGACCTCCTCTACGAGCAGTACTTC
few	TRBV5-1	TRBJ2-1	TRBD2	20	CASSLARGASTSGRSNEQFF	TGCGCCAGCAGCTTGGCGAGGGGAGCCTCGACTAGCGGGAGGTCGAATGAGCAGTTCTTC
few	TRBV7-6	TRBJ2-7	NA	13	CASSFQGPTEQYF	TGTGCCAGCAGCTTTCAGGGGCCCACCGAGCAGTACTTC
many	TRBV27	TRBJ1-6	NA	13	CASKAGDNSPLHF	TGTGCCAGCAAAGCAGGGGATAATTCACCCCTCCACTTT
few	TRBV3-1	TRBJ2-2	NA	15	CASSQGRDDTGELFF	TGTGCCAGCAGCCAAGGCAGGGATGATACCGGGGAGCTGTTTTTT
few	TRBV7-2	TRBJ2-1	NA	15	CASSSLAVGYNEQFF	TGTGCCAGCAGCTCTCTAGCCGTGGGATACAATGAGCAGTTCTTC
many	TRBV5-5	TRBJ2-2	NA	15	CASSLVTPRTGELFF	TGTGCCAGCAGCTTAGTCACCCCGAGGACCGGGGAGCTGTTTTTT
many	TRBV27	TRBJ2-7	TRBD2	16	CASSFGLAGGGYEQYF	TGTGCCAGCAGTTTTGGACTAGCGGGAGGAGGCTACGAGCAGTACTTC
many	TRBV27	TRBJ2-7	TRBD1	16	CASTRDEGANSYEQYF	TGTGCCAGCACCCGTGATGAGGGGGCCAACTCCTACGAGCAGTACTTC
many	TRBV10-1	TRBJ2-7	TRBD2	15	CASSRSGRDPRVQYF	TGCGCCAGCTCGCGGAGCGGGAGAGACCCTCGAGTGCAGTACTTC
many	TRBV29-1	TRBJ1-1	NA	13	CSSAGGLATEAFF	TGCAGCTCCGCCGGGGGCCTCGCTACTGAAGCTTTCTTT
few	TRBV7-8	TRBJ2-2	NA	14	CASSLGGWSGELFF	TGTGCCAGCAGCTTAGGCGGGTGGTCCGGGGAGCTGTTTTTT
many	TRBV5-1	TRBJ2-7	TRBD2	15	CASSLGPGGTYEQYF	TGCGCCAGCAGCCTGGGACCGGGAGGAACTTACGAGCAGTACTTC
many	TRBV7-8	TRBJ1-2	TRBD1	14	CASSEGQGVYGYTF	TGTGCCAGCAGCGAGGGACAGGGGGTCTATGGCTACACCTTC
few	TRBV10-3	TRBJ2-3	TRBD1	15	CAIRTGGESSSTQYF	TGTGCCATCAGGACAGGGGGCGAATCTTCTTCTACGCAGTATTTT
many	TRBV3-1	TRBJ2-3	NA	13	CASREGLTDTQYF	TGTGCCAGCAGGGAGGGACTTACAGATACGCAGTATTTT
many	TRBV12-3/TRBV12-4	TRBJ2-1	NA	12	CASSFSYNEQFF	TGTGCCAGCAGTTTCTCCTACAATGAGCAGTTCTTC
NA	TRBV7-2	TRBJ1-1	TRBD1	15	CASSLPGRGRTEAFF	TGTGCCAGCAGCTTACCTGGCAGGGGGAGAACTGAAGCTTTCTTT